This TCR beta chain was captured by sequencing in a study of T cell responses to AZD1222 COVID-19 vaccine. V was cut by 2 bases and J by 3 bases, with 17 bases left in between. CDR3 length equals 17 residues. Germline values: CDR1 SGHNT, CDR2 YYREEE (reference sequence). A word on this clone: What it binds is unknown.

The repertoire was sequenced with immunoSEQ multiplex PCR; TCRdb's copy has only in-frame clones and lacks some. The data show about 200,000 clones, with approximately 93% seen just once and approximately 1% held by the top ten. Overall study results and limits: Only after the peak T cell response were repertoires sampled. Spike-specific TCR repertoires showed rising breadth and depth after two AZD1222 doses. Unmutated regions of variants are reportedly targeted by nearly half of spike-specific TCRs. Among the donors, most were white British and more were female, and clonal diversity was possibly underestimated.

The chain carries TRBV5-4 and TRBJ1-4; possible D gene TRBD1, 5 bases. The material was peripheral blood, obtained 28 days after the second AZD1222 dose. The receptor's source is an adult who received the AZD1222 COVID-19 vaccine. The CDR3 DNA reads as TGTGCCAGCAGCTTTTTCGCCGGAGGGGAGGCTAATGAAAAACTGTTTTTT. Translation gives CASSFFAGGEANEKLFF.